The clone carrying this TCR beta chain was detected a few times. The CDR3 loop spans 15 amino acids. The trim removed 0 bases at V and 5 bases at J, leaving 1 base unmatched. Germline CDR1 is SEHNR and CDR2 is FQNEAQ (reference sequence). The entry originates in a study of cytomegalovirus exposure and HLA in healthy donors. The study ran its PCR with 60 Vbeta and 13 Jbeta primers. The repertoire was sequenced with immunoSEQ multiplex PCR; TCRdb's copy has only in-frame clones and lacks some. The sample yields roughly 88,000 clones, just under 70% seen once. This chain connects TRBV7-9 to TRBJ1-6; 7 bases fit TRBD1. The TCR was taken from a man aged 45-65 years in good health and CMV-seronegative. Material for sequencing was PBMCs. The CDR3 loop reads CASSLAGTDNSPLHF. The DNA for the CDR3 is TGTGCCAGCAGCTTAGCAGGGACAGATAATTCACCCCTCCACTTT.